This paragraph covers one TCR beta chain sequence. The TCR beta CDR3 regions underwent amplification using RNA transcripts as the source. The study used the HTBI primer set for a first-round RT-PCR of the TCR CDR3. TCRdb re-derived calls from the multiplex PCR reads in MiXCR, one entry per CDR3 protein. The sample yields roughly 840,000 distinct CDR3 sequences, over 35% seen once. This specimen belongs to a study of T cells in Graves' hyperthyroidism and ophthalmopathy. With 3 bases clipped from V and 1 base from J, the junction kept 8 bases outside the gene matches. CDR3 length equals 17 residues. The germline CDR1 and CDR2 sequences are MGHDK and SYGVNS. Exclusion of patients followed from uncontrolled infection, other autoimmune disease, pregnancy or lactation. Diagnoses rested on clinical symptoms, serum thyroxine and TRAb, thyroid ultrasound and orbital computed tomography.

Sequencing was performed on blood. The rearrangement joins TRBV25-1 to TRBJ2-5, with 10 bases lining up with TRBD1. The sequence derives from a man aged 18 to 35 with Graves' hyperthyroidism. CDR3 in amino acids: CASSDRGRDRGQETQYF. In DNA form, the CDR3 reads TGTGCCAGCAGTGATCGGGGTCGGGACAGGGGCCAAGAGACCCAGTACTTC.